Presented here are 23 T cell receptor beta chains from one specimen sequenced in a study of blood T cell repertoires in COVID-19. The method was immunoSEQ multiplex PCR; TCRdb's version includes in-frame clones alone and lacks a portion of them. This sample has roughly 120,000 clones, with over 70% found just once. Input material: peripheral blood. All receptors come from an older woman with acute or convalescent COVID-19.

The CDR3 nucleotides are TGTGCCAGCAGGACAGGGTTTAGCAATCAGCCCCAGCATTTT. Translation: CASRTGFSNQPQHF. The genes are TRBV2 and TRBJ1-5; 7 bases map to TRBD1. Germline trimming cut 6 bases from V and 0 bases from J; bases unmatched to any gene: 2. This CDR3 contains 14 residues. Per germline, CDR1 SNHLY and CDR2 FYNNEI.

The sample holds one count of this clone. The V call is TRBV23-1, the J call TRBJ2-7, with 10 bases fitting TRBD2. TRBV23-1 is designated an ORF whose function remains uncertain. The CDR3 runs to 16 residues. The junction had 9 bases not matched to a gene; V was cut back by 0 bases and J by 7 bases. The CDR3 region has the DNA TGCGCCAGCAGTCAATCAGAGCGGGAGGGAGTTTGGGAGCAGTACTTC. Its protein product is CASSQSEREGVWEQYF.

V gene TRBV12-3 or TRBV12-4 combines with J gene TRBJ2-5, with a weak D call TRBD2 (5 bases). Deletions cut 11 bases from V and 1 base from J, with 14 bases between. The CDR3 length is 13 residues. CDR3 sequence: CAASRGLQETQYF. CDR3 bases: TGTGCCGCATCCCGGGGTCTCCAAGAGACCCAGTACTTC.

The V call is TRBV6-6, the J call TRBJ2-7; TRBD1 aligns across 11 bases. The CDR3 sequence is 14 residues long. The germline V gene has CDR1 MNHNY and CDR2 SVGAGI (reference sequence). The junction had 7 bases not matched to a gene; V was cut back by 7 bases and J by 5 bases. CDR3 nucleotides: TGTGCCAGCAATAAGGACAGGGGGCACCACGAGCAGTACTTC. This codes for CASNKDRGHHEQYF.

The chain has TRBV24-1 and TRBJ2-1; 14 bases line up with TRBD2. CDR3 size: 18 residues. V lost 4 bases to trimming and J lost 8 bases; unmatched junction nucleotides: 12. CDR1 and CDR2 from the germline V gene are KGHDR and SFDVKD. The CDR3 here is CATSDPQGTSGSLDEQFF. In nucleotides, the CDR3 is TGTGCCACCAGTGACCCTCAAGGGACTAGCGGGAGTTTAGATGAGCAGTTCTTC.

The J gene is TRBJ1-4, the V gene TRBV7-9; D not certain. Trimming shortened V by 5 bases and J by 5 bases, and 6 bases separated the two germline ends. The CDR3 totals 12 residues. Looked up from germline, CDR1 is SEHNR and CDR2 is FQNEAQ (reference sequence). The DNA of the CDR3 is TGTGCCAGCAGCCAGTTGAATGAAAAACTGTTTTTT. Its translation is CASSQLNEKLFF.

The chain is built from TRBV19 and TRBJ1-1, with D possibly being TRBD1 (5 bases). Per the germline V gene, CDR1 is LNHDA and CDR2 is SQIVND (reference sequence). Trimming pared 6 bases from V and 2 bases from J, leaving 10 bases between. This CDR3 is built from 13 residues. The CDR3 DNA reads TGTGCCAGTAGCCTGACAGAAAACACTGAAGCTTTCTTT. The encoded protein is CASSLTENTEAFF.

The chain links TRBV5-6 to TRBJ1-2; a weak D match, TRBD1 (5 bases). Per germline, CDR1 SGHDT and CDR2 YYEEEE. The CDR3 is 12 residues long. Trimming shortened V by 0 bases and J by 6 bases, and 6 bases separated the two germline ends. CDR3 nucleotides: TGTGCCAGCAGCTTGGCGGGGGATGGCTACACCTTC. Residues: CASSLAGDGYTF.

This chain connects TRBV6-2 or TRBV6-3 to TRBJ1-5; D might be TRBD1 (6 bases). Trimming removed 6 bases at V and 4 bases at J, with 13 bases between. The germline gives CDR1 MNHEY, CDR2 SVGEGT. This CDR3 is 14 amino acids long. The CDR3 coding sequence is TGTGCCAGCAGCCGAATGACAGGAAATCAGCCCCAGCATTTT. Translated, it gives CASSRMTGNQPQHF.

The rearrangement links TRBV28 to TRBJ2-1, with D possibly matching TRBD1 (7 bases). Germline CDR1 MDHEN, CDR2 SYDVKM. The CDR3 covers 11 residues. V was pared by 9 bases and J by 15 bases, with 18 bases between. The DNA of the CDR3 is TGTGCCAGTTCACAGGGGCGGGAAAGGTTCTTC. Translation: CASSQGRERFF.

This clone appeared once. V and J are TRBV7-3 and TRBJ2-2; 9 positions agree with TRBD2. CDR1 and CDR2 (germline): SGHTA, FQGTGA. Trimming removed 5 bases from V and 5 bases from J; junction bases left unmatched: 15. This CDR3 contains 18 residues. The CDR3 sequence: CASSPHRLAALGTGELFF. The CDR3 DNA is TGTGCCAGCAGCCCCCACCGACTAGCGGCCTTGGGAACCGGGGAGCTGTTTTTT. Drawing the rest from reference TRBV7-3 and TRBJ2-2, the complete variable domain is GAGVSQTPSNKVTEKGKYVELRCDPISGHTALYWYRQSLGQGPEFLIYFQGTGAADDSGLPNDRFFAVRPEGSVSTLKIQRTERGDSAVYLCASSPHRLAALGTGELFFGEGSRLTVL.

This clone was counted a few times. The rearrangement joins TRBV7-8 to TRBJ2-7; 15 bases are shared with TRBD2. V shed 5 bases, J shed 9 bases, and the junction held 2 bases outside the gene matches. Germline V lookup: CDR1 SGHVS, CDR2 FQNEAQ. The CDR3 runs 13 residues. CDR3 protein: CASSPGLAGGQYF. The CDR3 DNA is TGTGCCAGCAGCCCGGGACTAGCGGGAGGGCAGTACTTC.

The rearrangement links TRBV6-5 to TRBJ1-2; 9 bases are shared with TRBD1. The CDR3 totals 14 residues. Trimming removed 8 bases from V and 0 bases from J; junction bases left unmatched: 4. Germline CDR1 MNHEY, CDR2 SVGAGI. CDR3 in DNA: TGTGCCAGCCGGAGGGACAGGGCTAACTATGGCTACACCTTC. It encodes CASRRDRANYGYTF.

V and J are TRBV10-3 and TRBJ1-6; 7 nucleotides line up with TRBD1. Unmatched junction bases numbered 6, after V lost 6 bases and J lost 7 bases. The CDR3 is 14 amino acids. Looked up from germline, CDR1 is ENHRY and CDR2 is SYGVKD. CDR3 DNA sequence: TGTGCCATCAGCGGGAGGGGGCAGAATTCACCCCTCCACTTT. It encodes CAISGRGQNSPLHF.

The rearrangement joins TRBV20-1 to TRBJ2-1; 9 positions match TRBD1. The CDR3 consists of 14 residues. With V trimmed by 3 bases and J by 9 bases, 9 bases remained unmatched. CDR1 DFQATT and CDR2 SNEGSKA come from the germline V gene (reference sequence). The CDR3 spells CSASSGTGRPEQFF. CDR3 DNA sequence: TGCAGTGCTAGTTCCGGGACAGGGAGGCCTGAGCAGTTCTTC.

The V and J genes are TRBV18 and TRBJ2-3; TRBD2 matches 7 bases. The CDR3 contains 15 residues. Germline V gene sequence: CDR1 KGHSH, CDR2 LQKENI. Germline trimming cut 3 bases from V and 0 bases from J; bases unmatched to any gene: 3. CDR3 bases: TGTGCCAGCTCACCCTTGCGGGGGAGCACAGATACGCAGTATTTT. It yields the protein CASSPLRGSTDTQYF.

This clone was counted a few times. This sequence joins TRBV11-2 and TRBJ2-1; 11 bases align to TRBD2. The CDR3 is made up of 16 amino acids. Per germline, CDR1 SGHAT and CDR2 FQNNGV. V lost 4 bases and J lost 6; bases outside the gene matches: 8. CDR3 residues: CASSSLTSGVFNEQFF. CDR3 in DNA: TGTGCCAGCAGCTCGTTGACTAGCGGGGTCTTCAATGAGCAGTTCTTC. Complete variable domain (other parts from reference TRBV11-2 and TRBJ2-1): EAGVAQSPRYKIIEKRQSVAFWCNPISGHATLYWYQQILGQGPKLLIQFQNNGVVDDSQLPKDRFSAERLKGVDSTLKIQPAKLEDSAVYLCASSSLTSGVFNEQFFGPGTRLTVL.

This chain connects TRBV11-1 to TRBJ1-1; TRBD1 might be the D (6 bases). CDR1 is SGHAT, CDR2 FQDESV, per germline (reference sequence). This CDR3 contains 14 residues. V shed 2 bases and J shed 1 base, with 8 bases lying between them. CDR3 nucleotides: TGTGCCAGCAGCTTAATACAGGGGAACACTGAAGCTTTCTTT. It translates to CASSLIQGNTEAFF.

V usage is TRBV7-2 and J usage is TRBJ1-2; tentatively, D is TRBD1 (6 bases). Germline values: CDR1 SGHTA, CDR2 FQGNSA. V gave up 3 bases and J gave up 2 bases, with 10 bases separating them. CDR3 length equals 14 residues. The CDR3 loop reads CASSLTRGNYGYTF. CDR3 nucleotide sequence: TGTGCCAGCAGCTTGACAAGGGGGAACTATGGCTACACCTTC.

The J gene is TRBJ2-3, the V gene TRBV19; the match to TRBD2 covers 8 bases. V trimming: 5 bases; J trimming: 0 bases; junction bases outside the gene matches: 7. The CDR3 spans 16 residues. Germline V CDR1 and CDR2: LNHDA, SQIVND (reference sequence). The CDR3 region has the DNA TGTGCCAGTAGTCTCGGGACTAGAGCTAGCACAGATACGCAGTATTTT. This translates into CASSLGTRASTDTQYF.

This clone was counted only a few times. For the CDR3, the DNA is TGTGCCACCAGTGATTCACTAGCGGAGCCCTACAATGAGCAGTTCTTC. This codes for CATSDSLAEPYNEQFF. The chain carries TRBV24-1 and TRBJ2-1, with 8 bases matching TRBD2. V lost 2 bases and J lost 2; bases outside the gene matches: 4. CDR1 is KGHDR, CDR2 SFDVKD, per germline. This CDR3 is built from 16 residues.

The chain carries TRBV5-1 and TRBJ1-3; TRBD1 might be the D (6 bases). This CDR3 comprises 15 residues. Germline V lookup: CDR1 SGHRS, CDR2 YFSETQ. Trimming cost V 0 bases and J 0 bases, with 7 bases left between them. The CDR3 reads CASSLEGVSGNTIYF. In nucleotides, the CDR3 is TGCGCCAGCAGCTTGGAGGGGGTCTCTGGAAACACCATATATTTT. The whole variable domain, remainder taken from reference TRBV5-1 and TRBJ1-3, is KAGVTQTPRYLIKTRGQQVTLSCSPISGHRSVSWYQQTPGQGLQFLFEYFSETQRNKGNFPGRFSGRQFSNSRSEMNVSTLELGDSALYLCASSLEGVSGNTIYFGEGSWLTVV.

The chain uses TRBV20-1 and TRBJ2-3; no definite D call. Trimming stripped 6 bases from V and 4 bases from J, with 8 bases between. From germline, CDR1 is DFQATT and CDR2 SNEGSKA (reference sequence). This CDR3 comprises 11 residues. The CDR3 DNA sequence: TGCAGTGCGCGATTCGCAGATACGCAGTATTTT. Translating gives CSARFADTQYF.